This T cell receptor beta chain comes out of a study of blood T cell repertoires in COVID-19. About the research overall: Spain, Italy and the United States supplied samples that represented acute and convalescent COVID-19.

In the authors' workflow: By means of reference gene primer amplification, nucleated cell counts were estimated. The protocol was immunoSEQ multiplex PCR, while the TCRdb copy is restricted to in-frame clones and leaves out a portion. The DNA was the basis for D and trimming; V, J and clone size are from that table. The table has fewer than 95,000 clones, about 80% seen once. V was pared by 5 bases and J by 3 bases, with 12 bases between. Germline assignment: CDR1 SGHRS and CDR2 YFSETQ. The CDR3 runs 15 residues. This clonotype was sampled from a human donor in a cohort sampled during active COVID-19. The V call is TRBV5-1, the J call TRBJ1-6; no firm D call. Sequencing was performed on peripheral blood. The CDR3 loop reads CASRMTADYNSPLHF. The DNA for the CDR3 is TGCGCCAGCAGAATGACGGCGGACTATAATTCACCCCTCCACTTT. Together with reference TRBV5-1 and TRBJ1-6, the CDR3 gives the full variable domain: KAGVTQTPRYLIKTRGQQVTLSCSPISGHRSVSWYQQTPGQGLQFLFEYFSETQRNKGNFPGRFSGRQFSNSRSEMNVSTLELGDSALYLCASRMTADYNSPLHFGNGTRLTVT.